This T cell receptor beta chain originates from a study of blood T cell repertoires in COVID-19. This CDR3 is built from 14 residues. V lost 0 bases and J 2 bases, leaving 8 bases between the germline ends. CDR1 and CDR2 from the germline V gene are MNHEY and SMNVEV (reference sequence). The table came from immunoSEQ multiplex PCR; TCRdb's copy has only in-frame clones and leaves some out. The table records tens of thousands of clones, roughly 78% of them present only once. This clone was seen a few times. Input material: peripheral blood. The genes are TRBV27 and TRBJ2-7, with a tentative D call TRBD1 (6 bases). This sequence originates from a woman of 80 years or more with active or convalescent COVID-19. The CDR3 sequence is CASSLSWGPYEQYF. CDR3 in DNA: TGTGCCAGCAGTTTATCGTGGGGGCCCTACGAGCAGTACTTC.